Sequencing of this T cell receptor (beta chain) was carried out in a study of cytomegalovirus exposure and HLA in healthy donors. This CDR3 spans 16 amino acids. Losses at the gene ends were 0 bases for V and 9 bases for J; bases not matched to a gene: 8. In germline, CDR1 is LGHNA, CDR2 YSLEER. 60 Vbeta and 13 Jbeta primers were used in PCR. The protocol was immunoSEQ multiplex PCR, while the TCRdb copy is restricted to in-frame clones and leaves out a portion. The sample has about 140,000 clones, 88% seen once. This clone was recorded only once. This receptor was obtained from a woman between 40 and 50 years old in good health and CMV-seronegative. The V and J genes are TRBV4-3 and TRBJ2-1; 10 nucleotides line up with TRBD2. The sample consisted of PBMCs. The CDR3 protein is CASSQDWYLAGVEQFF. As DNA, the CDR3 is TGCGCCAGCAGCCAAGATTGGTACCTAGCGGGAGTTGAGCAGTTCTTC.